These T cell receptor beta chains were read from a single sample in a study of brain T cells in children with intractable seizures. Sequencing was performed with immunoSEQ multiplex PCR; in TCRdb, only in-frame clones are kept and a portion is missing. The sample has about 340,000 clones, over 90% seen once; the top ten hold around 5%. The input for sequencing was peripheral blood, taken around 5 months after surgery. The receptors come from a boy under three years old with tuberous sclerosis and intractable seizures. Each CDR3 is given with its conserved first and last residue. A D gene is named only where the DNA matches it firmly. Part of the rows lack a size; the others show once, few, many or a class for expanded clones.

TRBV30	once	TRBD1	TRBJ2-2	TGTGCCTGGAACACGGGACAGGGTCTGGCCGGGGAGCTGTTTTTT	CAWNTGQGLAGELFF
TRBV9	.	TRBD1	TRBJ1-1	TGTGCCAGCAGCGTGACAGGGACAGGAACTGAAGCTTTCTTT	CASSVTGTGTEAFF
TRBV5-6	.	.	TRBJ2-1	TGTGCCAGCAAATCGGCCGCGATGTTCTCCTACAATGAGCAGTTCTTC	CASKSAAMFSYNEQFF
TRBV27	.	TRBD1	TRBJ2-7	TGTGCCAGCAGTTTAGGGGGACAGGAGGGCTACGAGCAGTACTTC	CASSLGGQEGYEQYF
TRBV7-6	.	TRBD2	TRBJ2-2	TGTGCCAGCAGCCGGGTAGGGACTAGGGACATCGGGGAGCTGTTTTTT	CASSRVGTRDIGELFF
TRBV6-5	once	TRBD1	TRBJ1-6	TGTGCCAGCAGATTAGGGACAGCCGATAATTCACCCCTCCACTTT	CASRLGTADNSPLHF
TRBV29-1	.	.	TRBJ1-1	TGCAGCGTTGAGGGCGCGGGGGAGGGCACTGAAGCTTTCTTT	CSVEGAGEGTEAFF
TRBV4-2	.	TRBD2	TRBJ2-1	TGTGCCAGCAGCCATCGAGCAGCGGGGATCAACAATGAGCAGTTCTTC	CASSHRAAGINNEQFF
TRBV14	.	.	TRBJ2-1	TGTGCCAGCAGCCAAGATTTCAGGGCCCCAGTTCCGACCTACAATGAGCAGTTCTTC	CASSQDFRAPVPTYNEQFF
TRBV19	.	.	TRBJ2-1	TGTGCCAGTAGTACCCACTCTAGCATTCGGTACAATGAGCAGTTCTTC	CASSTHSSIRYNEQFF
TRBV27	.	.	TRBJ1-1	TGTGCCAGCAGTTGGGGCCGGGCGAACACTGAAGCTTTCTTT	CASSWGRANTEAFF
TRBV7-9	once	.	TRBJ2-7	TGTGCCAGCAGCAAGACAGCCCCGACGGTAACGGGACTCGAGCAGTACTTC	CASSKTAPTVTGLEQYF
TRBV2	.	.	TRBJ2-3	TGTGCCAGAAGTGGGTCCCCCCGGGGCTACACAGATACGCAGTATTTT	CARSGSPRGYTDTQYF
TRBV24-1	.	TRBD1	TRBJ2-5	TGTGCCACCAGTGGACAGGGGGAGACCCAGTACTTC	CATSGQGETQYF
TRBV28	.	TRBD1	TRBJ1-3	TGTGCCACCCGACAGGGCGGCTCCTCTGGAAACACCATATATTTT	CATRQGGSSGNTIYF
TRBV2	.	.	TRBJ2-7	TGTGCCAGCAGTGAGGGGACGACAGGAGGAGAGCAGTACTTC	CASSEGTTGGEQYF
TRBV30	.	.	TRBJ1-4	TGTGCCTGCCAGGGTACGACTAATGAAAAACTGTTTTTT	CACQGTTNEKLFF
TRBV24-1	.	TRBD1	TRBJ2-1	TGTGCCACCAGTGATCCCCCTCTCTGGGACAGGGGTATCTACAATGAGCAGTTCTTC	CATSDPPLWDRGIYNEQFF
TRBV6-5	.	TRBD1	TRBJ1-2	TGTGCCAGCAGTTATCAGGGGGCGGGAGGCTACACCTTC	CASSYQGAGGYTF
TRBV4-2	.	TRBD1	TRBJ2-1	TGTGCCAGCAGCACCGGGACAGGGAATGAGCAGTTCTTC	CASSTGTGNEQFF
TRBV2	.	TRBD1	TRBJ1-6	TGTGCCAGCCGGGACAGGGTAGTTTCACCCCTCCACTTT	CASRDRVVSPLHF
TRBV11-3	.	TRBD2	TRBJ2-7	TGTGCCAGCACCCCCGGGGGGTTAGCCTACGAGCAGTACTTC	CASTPGGLAYEQYF
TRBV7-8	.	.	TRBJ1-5	TGTGCCAGCAGCTTAGGGGGGGGGTCCCAGCATTTT	CASSLGGGSQHF
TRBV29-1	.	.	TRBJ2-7	TGCAGCGTCACCGGGAGTAACCCGCACGAGCAGTACTTC	CSVTGSNPHEQYF
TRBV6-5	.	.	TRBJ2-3	TGTGCCAGCAGTAAAACACGGGCAGATACGCAGTATTTT	CASSKTRADTQYF
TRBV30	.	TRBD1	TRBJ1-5	TGTGCCTTCACAGGGGAGGGAAGCAATCAGCCCCAGCATTTT	CAFTGEGSNQPQHF
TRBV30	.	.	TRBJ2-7	TGTGCCTGGAGTCCGGCAGCCTACGAGCAGTACTTC	CAWSPAAYEQYF
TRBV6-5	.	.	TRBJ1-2	TGTGCCAGCAGTCCCGCCAGGGACGGCTATGGCTACACCTTC	CASSPARDGYGYTF
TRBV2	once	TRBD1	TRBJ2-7	TGTGCCGCCCGGGACAGGGATATCAGCGAGCAGTACTTC	CAARDRDISEQYF
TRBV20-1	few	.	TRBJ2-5	TGCAGTGCCCTCCAAGAGACCCAGTACTTC	CSALQETQYF
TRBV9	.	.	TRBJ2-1	TGTGCCAGCAGCCCGATGGAGGGGGAGTCCTACAATGAGCAGTTCTTC	CASSPMEGESYNEQFF
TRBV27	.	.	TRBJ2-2	TGTGCCAGCAGTTTTCAGGAGGTCGGGGAGCTGTTTTTT	CASSFQEVGELFF
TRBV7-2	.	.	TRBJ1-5	TGTGCCAGCAGCTTACAACAGGGAGCTCAGCCCCAGCATTTT	CASSLQQGAQPQHF
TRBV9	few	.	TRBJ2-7	TGTGCCAGCAGCGTAGATAACGGAATCTCCTACGAGCAGTACTTC	CASSVDNGISYEQYF
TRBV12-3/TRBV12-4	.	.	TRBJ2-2	TGTGCCAGCAGTCCGCCGGGGGGGGAGCTGTTTTTT	CASSPPGGELFF
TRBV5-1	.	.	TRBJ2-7	TGCGCCAGCAGCTTGGAAGGCTTCTCCTACGAGCAGTACTTC	CASSLEGFSYEQYF
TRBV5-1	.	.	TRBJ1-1	TGCGCCAGCAGCTTGCGTCGGGCGGACACTGAAGCTTTCTTT	CASSLRRADTEAFF
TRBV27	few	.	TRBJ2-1	TGTGCCAGCAGTCTTTACAATGAGCAGTTCTTC	CASSLYNEQFF
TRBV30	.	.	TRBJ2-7	TGTGCCTGGAGTACAGGGTACGAGCAGTACTTC	CAWSTGYEQYF
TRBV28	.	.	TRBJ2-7	TGTGCCAGCAGTTTAAGTCGGAACGAGCAGTACTTC	CASSLSRNEQYF
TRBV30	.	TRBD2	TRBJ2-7	TGTGCCTGGATCGGGACTAGCGGGAGATCCTACGAGCAGTACTTC	CAWIGTSGRSYEQYF
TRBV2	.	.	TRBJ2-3	TGTGCCAGCATGGGAGGGACACTTATCGCAGATACGCAGTATTTT	CASMGGTLIADTQYF
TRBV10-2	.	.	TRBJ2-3	TGCGCCAGCAGAGCCTTAGACACAGATACGCAGTATTTT	CASRALDTDTQYF
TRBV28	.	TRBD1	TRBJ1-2	TGTGCCAGCAGTATGCACAGGGGAGGCTACACCTTC	CASSMHRGGYTF
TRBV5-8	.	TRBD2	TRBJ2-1	TGTGCCAGCAGCTTGGCCCGGGGGGGCTACAATGAGCAGTTCTTC	CASSLARGGYNEQFF
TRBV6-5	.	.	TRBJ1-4	TGTGCCAGCAGTTACTCCCGACAGAATGAAAAACTGTTTTTT	CASSYSRQNEKLFF
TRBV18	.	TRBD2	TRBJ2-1	TGTGCCAGCTCACCTTCGGGACTAGCGCCCAACGGTGAGCAGTTCTTC	CASSPSGLAPNGEQFF
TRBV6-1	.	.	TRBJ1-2	TGTGCCAGCAGTGAAATGGGAGCGCGGGTATGGTATGGCTACACCTTC	CASSEMGARVWYGYTF
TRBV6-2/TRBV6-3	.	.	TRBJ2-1	TGTGCCAGCAGCTATCTGCTACAGGTATCCTACAATGAGCAGTTCTTC	CASSYLLQVSYNEQFF
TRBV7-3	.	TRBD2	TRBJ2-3	TGTGCCAGCAGCTGGACTAGCGGGAGGTTGGGTACGCAGTATTTT	CASSWTSGRLGTQYF
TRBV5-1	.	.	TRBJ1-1	TGCGCCAGCACGGATACTCTGGGCACTGAAGCTTTCTTT	CASTDTLGTEAFF
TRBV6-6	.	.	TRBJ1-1	TGTGCCAGCAGCAAACAGAAGCTAAACACTGAAGCTTTCTTT	CASSKQKLNTEAFF
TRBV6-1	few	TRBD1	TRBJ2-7	TGTGCCAGCAGTGACCGGGACAGGACCTACGAGCAGTACTTC	CASSDRDRTYEQYF
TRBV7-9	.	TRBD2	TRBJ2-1	TGTGCCAGCAGCTCGCGGACTAGCGGGATCTATGAGCAGTTCTTC	CASSSRTSGIYEQFF
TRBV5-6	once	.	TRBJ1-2	TGTGCCAGCAGCTTAAAGTTTGACGGCTTGAAGGTCTACTATGGCTACACCTTC	CASSLKFDGLKVYYGYTF
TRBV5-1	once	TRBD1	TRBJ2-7	TGCGCCAGCAGCCCAAGTCCCGGGACAGGTAGCCCCGAGCAGTACTTC	CASSPSPGTGSPEQYF
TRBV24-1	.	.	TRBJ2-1	TGTGCCACCAGTGAAACCCGGGATGAGCAGTTCTTC	CATSETRDEQFF
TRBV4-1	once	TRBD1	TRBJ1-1	TGCGCCAGCAGCCAAGACCCGACAGGGGCGAACACTGAAGCTTTCTTT	CASSQDPTGANTEAFF
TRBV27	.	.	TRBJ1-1	TGTGCCAGCAGTTTATCGAAAGGCAACACTGAAGCTTTCTTT	CASSLSKGNTEAFF